This T cell receptor (beta chain) is drawn from a study of blood T cell repertoires in COVID-19. Study information: The samples span acute and convalescent COVID-19 from the United States, Italy and Spain.

The assay was immunoSEQ multiplex PCR, and TCRdb's table has in-frame clones only and misses some. The sample has 50,000 to 65,000 clones, around nine tenths seen once; the top ten hold roughly 1.3%. The V end lost 4 bases, the J end lost 4 bases, and 10 bases lay between the germline ends. The CDR3 length is 13 residues. The V gene's germline CDR1 is MNHEY and CDR2 SMNVEV (reference sequence). This chain uses TRBV27 with TRBJ1-1, with D perhaps TRBD1 (6 bases). This sequence was found in a man aged 60 to 75 with acute or convalescent COVID-19. Material: peripheral blood. The CDR3 sequence: CASSSGVVTEAFF. CDR3 nucleotide sequence: TGTGCCAGCAGTTCAGGGGTCGTCACTGAAGCTTTCTTT.